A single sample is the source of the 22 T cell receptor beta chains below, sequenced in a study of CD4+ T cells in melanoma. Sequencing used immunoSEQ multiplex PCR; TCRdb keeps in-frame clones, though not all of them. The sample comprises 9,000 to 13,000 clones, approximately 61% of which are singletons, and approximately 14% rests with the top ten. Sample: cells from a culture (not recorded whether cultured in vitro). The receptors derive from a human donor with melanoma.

The CDR3: CASSFGGDTQYF. CDR3 in DNA: TGTGCCAGCAGCTTCGGGGGAGATACGCAGTATTTT. V usage is TRBV7-3 and J usage is TRBJ2-3; TRBD2 is a possible D gene (6 bases). From germline, CDR1 is SGHTA and CDR2 FQGTGA. The V end was cut by 3 bases, the J end by 5 bases, with 6 bases between. CDR3 size: 12 residues.

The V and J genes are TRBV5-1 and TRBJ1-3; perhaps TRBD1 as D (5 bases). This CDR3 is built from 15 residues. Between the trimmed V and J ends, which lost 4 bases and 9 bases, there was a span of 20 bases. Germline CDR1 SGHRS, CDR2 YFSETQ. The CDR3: CASSPLRGKDGTIYF. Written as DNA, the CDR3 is TGCGCCAGCAGCCCCCTGCGGGGGAAGGATGGCACCATATATTTT.

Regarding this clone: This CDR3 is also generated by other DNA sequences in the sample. The CDR3 bases are TGTGCCTGGAGTGCAGGACAGGGGGTGTCTGGGGCCAACGTCCTGACTTTC. Amino acid sequence: CAWSAGQGVSGANVLTF. This sequence joins TRBV30 and TRBJ2-6; 10 nucleotides match TRBD1. The CDR3 totals 17 residues. CDR1 and CDR2 (germline): GTSNPN, SVGIG (reference sequence). V trimming: 1 base; J trimming: 1 base; junction bases outside the gene matches: 4.

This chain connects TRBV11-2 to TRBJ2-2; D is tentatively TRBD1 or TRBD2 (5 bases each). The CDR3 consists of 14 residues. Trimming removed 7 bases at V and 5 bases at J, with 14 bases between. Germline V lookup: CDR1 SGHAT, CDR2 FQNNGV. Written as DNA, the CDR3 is TGTGCCAGCACCGCCTGGGGCGGGACCGGGGAGCTGTTTTTT. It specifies CASTAWGGTGELFF. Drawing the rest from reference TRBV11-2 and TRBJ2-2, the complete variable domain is EAGVAQSPRYKIIEKRQSVAFWCNPISGHATLYWYQQILGQGPKLLIQFQNNGVVDDSQLPKDRFSAERLKGVDSTLKIQPAKLEDSAVYLCASTAWGGTGELFFGEGSRLTVL.

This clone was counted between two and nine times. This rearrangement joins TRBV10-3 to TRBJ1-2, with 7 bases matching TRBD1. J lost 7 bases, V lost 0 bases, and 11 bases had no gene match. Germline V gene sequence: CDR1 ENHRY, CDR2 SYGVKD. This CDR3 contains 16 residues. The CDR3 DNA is TGTGCCATCAGTGAGTCAGAAGGAGGGGGCGTTTCTGGCTACACCTTC. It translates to CAISESEGGGVSGYTF.

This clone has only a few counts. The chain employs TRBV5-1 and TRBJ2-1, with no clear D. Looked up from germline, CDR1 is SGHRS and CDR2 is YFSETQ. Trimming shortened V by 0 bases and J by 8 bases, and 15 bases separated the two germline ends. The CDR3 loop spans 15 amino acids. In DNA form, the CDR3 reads TGCGCCAGCAGCTTGGTTCGATTTGGGGTCCATGAGCAGTTCTTC. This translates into CASSLVRFGVHEQFF.

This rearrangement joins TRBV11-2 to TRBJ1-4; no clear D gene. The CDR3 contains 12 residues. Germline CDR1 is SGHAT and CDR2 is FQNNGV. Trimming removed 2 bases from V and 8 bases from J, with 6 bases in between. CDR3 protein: CASSLYGEKLFF. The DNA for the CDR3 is TGTGCCAGCAGCTTATACGGAGAAAAACTGTTTTTT.

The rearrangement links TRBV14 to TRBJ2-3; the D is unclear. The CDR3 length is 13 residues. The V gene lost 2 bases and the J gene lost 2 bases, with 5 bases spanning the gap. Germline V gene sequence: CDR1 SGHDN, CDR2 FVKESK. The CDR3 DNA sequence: TGTGCCAGCAGCCAACCAAACACAGATACGCAGTATTTT. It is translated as CASSQPNTDTQYF.

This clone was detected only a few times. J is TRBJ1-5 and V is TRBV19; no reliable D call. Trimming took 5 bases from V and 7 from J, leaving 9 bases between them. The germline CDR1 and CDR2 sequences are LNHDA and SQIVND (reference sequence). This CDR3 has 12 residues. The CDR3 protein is CASSVGWQPQHF. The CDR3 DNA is TGTGCCAGTAGTGTGGGGTGGCAGCCCCAGCATTTT.

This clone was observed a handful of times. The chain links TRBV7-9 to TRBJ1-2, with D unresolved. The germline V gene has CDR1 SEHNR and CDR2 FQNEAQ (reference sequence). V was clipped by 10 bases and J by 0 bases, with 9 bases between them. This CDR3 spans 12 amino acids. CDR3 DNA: TGTGCCACTCCGGGCACTAACTATGGCTACACCTTC. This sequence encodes CATPGTNYGYTF.

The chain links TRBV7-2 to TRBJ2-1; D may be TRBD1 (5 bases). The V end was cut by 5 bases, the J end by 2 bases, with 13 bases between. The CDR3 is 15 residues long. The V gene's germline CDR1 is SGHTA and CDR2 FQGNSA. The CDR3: CASSLDSLPYNEQFF. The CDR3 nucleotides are TGTGCCAGCAGCCTAGACAGTCTGCCCTACAATGAGCAGTTCTTC.

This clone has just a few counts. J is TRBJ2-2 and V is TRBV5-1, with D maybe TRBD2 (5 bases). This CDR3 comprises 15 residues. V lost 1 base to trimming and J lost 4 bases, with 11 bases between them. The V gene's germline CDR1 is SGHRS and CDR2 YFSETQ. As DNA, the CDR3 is TGCGCCAGCAGCTTGATAGAAGCGGTCACCGGGGAGCTGTTTTTT. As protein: CASSLIEAVTGELFF. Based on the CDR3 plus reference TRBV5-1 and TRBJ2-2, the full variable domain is KAGVTQTPRYLIKTRGQQVTLSCSPISGHRSVSWYQQTPGQGLQFLFEYFSETQRNKGNFPGRFSGRQFSNSRSEMNVSTLELGDSALYLCASSLIEAVTGELFFGEGSRLTVL.

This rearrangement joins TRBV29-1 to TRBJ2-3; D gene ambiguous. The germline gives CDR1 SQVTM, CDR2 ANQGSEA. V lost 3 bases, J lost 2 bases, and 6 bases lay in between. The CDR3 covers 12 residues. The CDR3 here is CSVEAATDTQYF. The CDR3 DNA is TGCAGCGTTGAGGCAGCCACAGATACGCAGTATTTT.

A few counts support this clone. In DNA, the CDR3 is TGTGCCAGTACCCTTCGGGTTTCTTCACTTGGTGACTATGGCTACACCTTC. Residues: CASTLRVSSLGDYGYTF. V is TRBV19 and J is TRBJ1-2; D unresolved. This CDR3 has 17 residues. Germline V CDR1 and CDR2: LNHDA, SQIVND (reference sequence). V lost 7 bases and J 3 bases, leaving 24 bases between the germline ends.

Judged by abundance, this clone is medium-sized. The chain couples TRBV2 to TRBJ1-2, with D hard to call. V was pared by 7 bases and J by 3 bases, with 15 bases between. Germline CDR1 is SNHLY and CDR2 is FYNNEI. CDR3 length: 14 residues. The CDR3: CASTPLEGYYGYTF. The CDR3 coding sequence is TGTGCCAGCACCCCACTCGAGGGTTACTATGGCTACACCTTC.

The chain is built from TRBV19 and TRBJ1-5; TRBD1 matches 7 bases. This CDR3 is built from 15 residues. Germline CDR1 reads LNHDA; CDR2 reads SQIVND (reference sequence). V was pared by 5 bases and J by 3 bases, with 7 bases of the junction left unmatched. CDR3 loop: CASSARQGINQPQHF. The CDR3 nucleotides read TGTGCCAGTAGTGCAAGACAGGGTATCAATCAGCCCCAGCATTTT.

CDR3 sequence: CASSFLANYGYTF. The CDR3 bases are TGTGCCAGCAGCTTTTTGGCTAACTATGGCTACACCTTC. V is TRBV7-7 and J is TRBJ1-2, with D hard to call. The CDR3 has 13 amino acids. CDR1 and CDR2 (germline): SSHAT, FNYEAQ (reference sequence). Trimming took off 3 bases at V and 0 bases at J, with 5 bases between the two ends.

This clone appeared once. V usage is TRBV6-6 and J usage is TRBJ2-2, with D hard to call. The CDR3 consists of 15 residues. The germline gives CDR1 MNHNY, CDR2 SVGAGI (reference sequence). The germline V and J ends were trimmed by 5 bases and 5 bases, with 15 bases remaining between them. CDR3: CASSPGRWFTGELFF. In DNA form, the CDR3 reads TGTGCCAGCAGTCCGGGCCGATGGTTTACCGGGGAGCTGTTTTTT.

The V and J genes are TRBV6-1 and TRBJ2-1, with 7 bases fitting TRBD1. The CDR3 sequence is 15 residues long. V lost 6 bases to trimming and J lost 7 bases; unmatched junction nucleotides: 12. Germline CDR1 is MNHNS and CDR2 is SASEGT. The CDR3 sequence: CASSVLRQGSNEQFF. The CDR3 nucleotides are TGTGCCAGCAGCGTATTAAGACAGGGATCGAATGAGCAGTTCTTC.

CDR3 DNA sequence: TGTGCAAGTCGCCACTCCCGGGGGGTCCACCGAAGGGATTCACCCCTCCACTTT. It translates to CASRHSRGVHRRDSPLHF. The chain employs TRBV12-2 and TRBJ1-6. TRBV12-2 represents a pseudogene. There are 18 residues in the CDR3.

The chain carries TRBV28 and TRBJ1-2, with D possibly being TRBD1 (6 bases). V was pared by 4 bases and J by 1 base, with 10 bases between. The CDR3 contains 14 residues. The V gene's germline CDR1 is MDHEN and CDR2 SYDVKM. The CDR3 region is CASSWGPRNYGYTF. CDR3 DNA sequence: TGTGCCAGCAGTTGGGGGCCTCGTAACTATGGCTACACCTTC.

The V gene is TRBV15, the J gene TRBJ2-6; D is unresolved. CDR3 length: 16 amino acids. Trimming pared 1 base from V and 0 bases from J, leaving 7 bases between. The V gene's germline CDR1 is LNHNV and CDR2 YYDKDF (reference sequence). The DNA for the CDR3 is TGTGCCACCAGCAGAGTAAGGAGCTCTGGGGCCAACGTCCTGACTTTC. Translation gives CATSRVRSSGANVLTF.